These T cell receptor beta chains were read from a single sample in a study of T cell responses to AZD1222 COVID-19 vaccine. The repertoire was sequenced with immunoSEQ multiplex PCR; TCRdb's copy has only in-frame clones and lacks some. The data show 120,000 or so clones, 80% to 95% seen once. The sample was peripheral blood, taken on day 0 of MenACWY control vaccination. The receptors stem from an adult in good health. Both conserved end residues are trimmed from each CDR3. Expanded clones get a size class; other rows say once, few or many, or leave the size out.

cdr3_length: 12
clone_size: -
v_call: TRBV11-3
cdr3_aa: ASSLRQATGELF

cdr3_length: 11
clone_size: -
v_call: TRBV28
cdr3_aa: ASSSGLVYGYT

cdr3_length: 12
clone_size: few
v_call: TRBV30
cdr3_aa: AGTVGRKNTEAF

cdr3_length: 14
clone_size: -
v_call: TRBV19
cdr3_aa: ASSIDPWTGGYGYT

cdr3_length: 12
clone_size: -
v_call: TRBV27
cdr3_aa: ASSVSGGYNEQF

cdr3_length: 11
clone_size: -
v_call: TRBV5-1
cdr3_aa: ASSAGGSTEAF

cdr3_length: 10
clone_size: few
v_call: TRBV5-4
cdr3_aa: ASSPAGDPLH

cdr3_length: 9
clone_size: -
v_call: TRBV7-2
cdr3_aa: ASSLEVAQY

cdr3_length: 10
clone_size: -
v_call: TRBV5-1
cdr3_aa: ASSFSTGELF

cdr3_length: 14
clone_size: -
v_call: TRBV27
cdr3_aa: ASRRDRGKTNEKLF

cdr3_length: 12
clone_size: -
v_call: TRBV25-1
cdr3_aa: ASSDVGRAYEQY

cdr3_length: 14
clone_size: -
v_call: TRBV6-6
cdr3_aa: ASSYPVGGGSEKLF

cdr3_length: 11
clone_size: -
v_call: TRBV6-5
cdr3_aa: ASIQVIGSPLH

cdr3_length: 13
clone_size: -
v_call: TRBV6-1
cdr3_aa: ASSLAWTGSYEQY